Sequencing of this T cell receptor (beta chain) was carried out in a study of blood T cell repertoires in COVID-19. About the research overall: Both acute and convalescent COVID-19 samples were obtained from the United States, Italy and Spain. T cells, B-cell-depleted T cells, or PBMCs provided the cDNA or gDNA that served as material.

Per the original methods: Amplification from reference gene primers served as the basis for estimated nucleated cell counts. Sequencing used immunoSEQ multiplex PCR; TCRdb keeps in-frame clones, though not all of them. V and J calls and clone size are those listed in that table; D and trimming were worked out from the DNA. The sample holds about 86,000 clones, approximately 80% seen once. The CDR3 loop spans 18 amino acids. Trimming took 0 bases from V and 4 from J; bases not matched to a gene: 17. CDR1 is GTSNPN, CDR2 SVGIG, per germline (reference sequence). The material sequenced was peripheral blood. The chain couples TRBV30 to TRBJ1-1; 7 nucleotides match TRBD1. This TCR was recovered from a woman aged 80 or over with active or convalescent COVID-19. The CDR3 coding sequence is TGTGCCTGGAGTGTTCCCAGGGGGGCGATGAAGAGGTTCACTGAAGCTTTCTTT. Translated, it gives CAWSVPRGAMKRFTEAFF.